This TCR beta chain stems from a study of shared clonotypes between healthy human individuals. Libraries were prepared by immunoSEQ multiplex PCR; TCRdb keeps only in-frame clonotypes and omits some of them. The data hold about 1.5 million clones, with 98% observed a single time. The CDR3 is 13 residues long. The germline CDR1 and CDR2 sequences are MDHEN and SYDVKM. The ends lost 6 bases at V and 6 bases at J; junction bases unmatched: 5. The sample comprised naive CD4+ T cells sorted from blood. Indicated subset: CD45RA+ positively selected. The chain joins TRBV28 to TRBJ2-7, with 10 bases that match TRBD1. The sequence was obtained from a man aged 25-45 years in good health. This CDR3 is CASRGTGVSEQYF. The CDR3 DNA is TGTGCCAGCAGGGGGACAGGGGTATCCGAGCAGTACTTC.